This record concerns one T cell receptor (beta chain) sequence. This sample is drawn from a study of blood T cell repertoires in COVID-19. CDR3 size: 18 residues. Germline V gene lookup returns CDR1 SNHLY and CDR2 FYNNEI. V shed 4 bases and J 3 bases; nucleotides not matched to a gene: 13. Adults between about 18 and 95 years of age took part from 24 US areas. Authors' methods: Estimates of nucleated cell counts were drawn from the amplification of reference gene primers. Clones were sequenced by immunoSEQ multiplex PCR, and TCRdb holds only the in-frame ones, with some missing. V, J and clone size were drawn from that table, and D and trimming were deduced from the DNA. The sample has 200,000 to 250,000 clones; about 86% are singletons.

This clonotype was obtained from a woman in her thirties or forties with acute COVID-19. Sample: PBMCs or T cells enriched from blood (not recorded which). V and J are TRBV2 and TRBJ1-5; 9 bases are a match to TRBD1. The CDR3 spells CASSVDRGTFVINQPQHF. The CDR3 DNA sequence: TGTGCCAGCAGTGTTGACAGGGGGACCTTTGTCATCAATCAGCCCCAGCATTTT.